This TCR beta chain originates from a study of blood T cell repertoires in COVID-19. Across the whole study: The United States, Italy and Spain provided the acute and convalescent COVID-19 samples. Sources were T cells, B-cell-depleted T cells, or PBMCs; the material itself was cDNA or gDNA.

Authors' methods: How many nucleated cells were present was estimated from reference gene primer amplification. Repertoires were generated with immunoSEQ multiplex PCR, while TCRdb's copy carries only in-frame clones and drops some. V and J calls and clone size follow that table, whereas D and trimming were derived from the DNA. The sample comprises over 250,000 clones, 80% to 90% of which are singletons, and around 10% rests with the top ten. The CDR3 has 18 amino acids. Germline values: CDR1 KGHDR, CDR2 SFDVKD. V shed 8 bases and J 3 bases; nucleotides not matched to a gene: 18. This sequence originates from a woman aged 45-59 years who had recovered from COVID-19. The rearrangement joins TRBV24-1 to TRBJ2-7, with 10 bases matching TRBD2. The sequencing sample was made of peripheral blood. In nucleotides, the CDR3 is TGTGCCACCATCGAGGGGACTAGCGTAATCCTGGGGGGCTACGAGCAGTACTTC. It is translated as CATIEGTSVILGGYEQYF.